This T cell receptor (beta chain) was retrieved from a study of cytomegalovirus exposure and HLA in healthy donors. General observations from the study: Productive rates of about 90% or about 30% were seen for most TCR beta V segments in an earlier analysis. Among immune exposure information, only CMV serostatus was available.

Germline V lookup: CDR1 SQVTM, CDR2 ANQGSEA. This CDR3 is 14 amino acids long. Trimming removed 6 bases from V and 0 bases from J; junction bases left unmatched: 8. The PCR ran on 60 Vbeta and 13 Jbeta primers. The repertoire was sequenced with immunoSEQ multiplex PCR; TCRdb's copy has only in-frame clones and lacks some. The sample includes 35,000 to 55,000 clones, around 72% of them seen just once. A note on this clone: Its antigen remains unknown.

The rearrangement uses TRBV29-1 and TRBJ2-7; TRBD1 matches at 7 bases. The sample consisted of PBMCs. The receptor was isolated from a woman in her 30s in good health and CMV-seronegative. In DNA, the CDR3 is TGCAGCGTCTTGAAGGGACAGAACTCCTACGAGCAGTACTTC. It encodes CSVLKGQNSYEQYF.